The 28 T cell receptor beta chains listed next were all sequenced from one sample in a study of blood T cell repertoires in COVID-19 (dated by TCRdb to the early 2020s). The library was built by means of the immunoSEQ multiplex PCR assay. TCRdb holds this immuneACCESS table with in-frame rearrangements only. Some clones are missing; in checked studies, unresolved V genes explain under half, and the rest has no known cause. The sample table shows over 90,000 clones, and 87% are seen once. The leading ten clones occupy 2% to 2.5% of the sample. The sequenced material came from peripheral blood. Receptors were obtained from a man over 45 with active COVID-19.

J is TRBJ2-3 and V is TRBV11-2, with D tentatively TRBD1 (7 bases). The CDR3 consists of 15 residues. Trimming took 1 base from V and 2 from J, leaving 10 bases between them. The V gene's germline CDR1 is SGHAT and CDR2 FQNNGV. Written as DNA, the CDR3 is TGTGCCAGCAGCTTAGGGAGGGGGCACACAGATACGCAGTATTTT. Protein product: CASSLGRGHTDTQYF.

This sequence joins TRBV6-5 and TRBJ2-7; TRBD1 aligns across 7 bases. The CDR3 consists of 14 residues. With 7 bases clipped from V and 2 bases from J, the junction kept 8 bases outside the gene matches. CDR1 is MNHEY and CDR2 is SVGAGI in the germline V gene. DNA for the CDR3: TGTGCCAGCAACAGGGCTCAGGGGGCCTACGAGCAGTACTTC. Translating it yields CASNRAQGAYEQYF.

The chain has TRBV5-6 and TRBJ2-5; 13 positions agree with TRBD2. J was trimmed by 5 bases and V by 2 bases; bases with no gene match: 9. Germline CDR1 SGHDT, CDR2 YYEEEE. The CDR3 has 17 residues. CDR3 region: CASSLRTSGGVGETQYF. For the CDR3, the DNA is TGTGCCAGCAGCTTAAGGACTAGCGGGGGCGTTGGGGAGACCCAGTACTTC.

This chain connects TRBV7-9 to TRBJ2-7, with D perhaps TRBD2 (6 bases). Germline V gene lookup returns CDR1 SEHNR and CDR2 FQNEAQ (reference sequence). V was trimmed by 3 bases and J by 4 bases, leaving 13 bases between them. The CDR3 has 14 amino acids. The CDR3 DNA reads as TGTGCCAGCAGCTTTGGGCGGGGTAGATACGAGCAGTACTTC. Residues: CASSFGRGRYEQYF.

CDR3 amino acids: CASSWRTGDGYTF. CDR3 bases: TGTGCCAGCAGCTGGCGGACAGGGGATGGCTACACCTTC. The V gene is TRBV5-4, the J gene TRBJ1-2; TRBD1 agrees at 9 bases. The CDR3 totals 13 residues. Germline V gene lookup returns CDR1 SGHNT and CDR2 YYREEE (reference sequence). The V and J ends lost 3 bases and 6 bases, in that order; junction bases with no gene match: 3.

This clone is a singleton in its sample. The V gene is TRBV6-5, the J gene TRBJ2-6; possibly TRBD1 for D (6 bases). Between the trimmed V and J ends, which lost 6 bases and 2 bases, there was a span of 11 bases. Germline V CDR1 and CDR2: MNHEY, SVGAGI. The CDR3 runs 15 residues. CDR3 residues: CASSQTGTGANVLTF. CDR3 coding DNA: TGTGCCAGCAGCCAGACAGGAACTGGGGCCAACGTCCTGACTTTC.

The CDR3 coding sequence is TGTGCCAGCAGCCACTGGGGGGGAGATACGCAGTATTTT. This encodes CASSHWGGDTQYF. This chain uses TRBV7-7 with TRBJ2-3; 7 positions match TRBD2. The CDR3 covers 13 residues. The V and J ends lost 5 bases and 5 bases, in that order; junction bases with no gene match: 4. Germline CDR1 and CDR2: SSHAT and FNYEAQ (reference sequence).

The table lists this clone with a count of one. The chain recombines TRBV15 with TRBJ1-2, with a tentative D call TRBD1 (6 bases). Germline CDR1 is LNHNV and CDR2 is YYDKDF (reference sequence). Trimming pared 5 bases from V and 3 bases from J, leaving 13 bases between. The CDR3 consists of 14 residues. CDR3 sequence: CATSVRGGDYGYTF. The CDR3 coding sequence is TGTGCCACCAGCGTTAGGGGGGGTGACTATGGCTACACCTTC.

This clone was recorded only once. V gene TRBV5-1 combines with J gene TRBJ2-7, with D tentatively TRBD1 (6 bases). Germline values: CDR1 SGHRS, CDR2 YFSETQ. V was shortened by 2 bases and J by 7 bases, with 13 bases between the two germline ends. This CDR3 region has 13 residues. The CDR3 loop is CASSFQVQGEQYF. The CDR3 nucleotides are TGCGCCAGCAGCTTCCAGGTCCAGGGGGAGCAGTACTTC.

The chain couples TRBV6-5 to TRBJ1-2; a possible D gene is TRBD1 (6 bases). V shed 2 bases and J shed 5 bases, with 12 bases lying between them. Germline lookup yields CDR1 MNHEY and CDR2 SVGAGI. This CDR3 comprises 14 residues. The CDR3 nucleotides read TGTGCCAGCAGTTACAACAGGGCCTCTTATGGCTACACCTTC. Encoded protein: CASSYNRASYGYTF.

This chain links TRBV4-3 with TRBJ1-2, with unresolved D. Deletions cut 1 base from V and 4 bases from J, with 7 bases between. This CDR3 is 13 amino acids long. CDR1 is LGHNA, CDR2 YSLEER, per germline. CDR3 residues: CASSQGRAYGYTF. CDR3 nucleotide sequence: TGCGCCAGCAGCCAAGGCCGAGCCTATGGCTACACCTTC.

This clone has just one count. V is TRBV3-1 (or the pseudogene TRBV3-2) and J is TRBJ2-5, with D unresolved. This CDR3 contains 12 residues. From germline, CDR1 is LGHDT and CDR2 YNNKEL (reference sequence). V was clipped by 3 bases and J by 7 bases, with 9 bases between them. The CDR3 loop is CASSQTRGTQYF. The DNA of the CDR3 is TGTGCCAGCAGCCAGACCAGAGGGACCCAGTACTTC.

The V gene is TRBV5-1, the J gene TRBJ1-1; TRBD1 aligns across 7 bases. V lost 1 base, J lost 0 bases, and 6 bases stayed unmatched. The CDR3 totals 16 residues. Germline assignment: CDR1 SGHRS and CDR2 YFSETQ. This CDR3 is CASSLTRGFVNTEAFF. The CDR3 DNA is TGCGCCAGCAGCTTGACCAGGGGGTTTGTGAACACTGAAGCTTTCTTT.

V is TRBV19 and J is TRBJ2-6; TRBD2 matches 8 bases. CDR1 and CDR2 (germline): LNHDA, SQIVND (reference sequence). V was pared by 7 bases and J by 4 bases, with 15 bases of the junction left unmatched. This CDR3 has 18 residues. The CDR3 region has the DNA TGTGCCAGTAAGGATCGGGGGGGCCCTAAGCTGGGGGCCAACGTCCTGACTTTC. Its protein is CASKDRGGPKLGANVLTF.

This clone was seen more than once but under ten times. CDR3 nucleotides: TGTGCCAGCAGCTTACAGTTGTATGAGCAGTTCTTC. Its protein is CASSLQLYEQFF. J is TRBJ2-1 and V is TRBV7-9; D gene ambiguous. Trimming took off 2 bases at V and 8 bases at J, with 7 bases between the two ends. The CDR3 runs 12 residues. Germline V CDR1 and CDR2: SEHNR, FQNEAQ (reference sequence).

The CDR3 spells CASSYPGEGYTF. The CDR3 coding sequence is TGTGCCAGCAGTTACCCGGGGGAAGGCTACACCTTC. This chain links TRBV6-2 or TRBV6-3 with TRBJ1-2; D may be TRBD1 (5 bases). Germline V gene data show CDR1 as MNHEY and CDR2 as SVGEGT. V was trimmed by 2 bases and J by 8 bases, leaving 9 bases between them. This CDR3 is built from 12 residues.

The chain is built from TRBV6-5 and TRBJ1-1, with D possibly matching TRBD1 (6 bases). The ends were cut back, 5 bases at V and 4 bases at J, with 14 bases in the middle. CDR3 length: 14 amino acids. Per germline, CDR1 MNHEY and CDR2 SVGAGI. Here the CDR3 reads CASSNLKQGTEAFF. CDR3 in DNA: TGTGCCAGCAGTAATCTAAAACAGGGCACTGAAGCTTTCTTT.

The chain has TRBV7-2 and TRBJ1-3; 7 bases fit TRBD1. Germline assignment: CDR1 SGHTA and CDR2 FQGNSA. This CDR3 comprises 15 residues. The ends lost 2 bases at V and 4 bases at J; junction bases unmatched: 5. The CDR3 coding sequence is TGTGCCAGCAGCTTATCCCAGGGGGTCGGAAACACCATATATTTT. This encodes CASSLSQGVGNTIYF.

This clone has just a few counts. This sequence joins TRBV6-1 and TRBJ1-2; D call uncertain. V lost 2 bases to trimming and J lost 4 bases, with 8 bases between them. CDR3 length: 13 residues. Looked up from germline, CDR1 is MNHNS and CDR2 is SASEGT. The CDR3 spells CASSENPGYGYTF. The CDR3 bases are TGTGCCAGCAGTGAAAACCCAGGCTATGGCTACACCTTC.

The chain is built from TRBV2 and TRBJ2-7, with 10 bases aligning to TRBD2. V trimming: 10 bases; J trimming: 7 bases; junction bases outside the gene matches: 10. Germline CDR1 SNHLY, CDR2 FYNNEI. CDR3 length: 13 residues. The CDR3 protein is CAISSGGLLEQYF. The CDR3 coding sequence is TGTGCCATTTCTAGCGGGGGCCTTTTGGAGCAGTACTTC.

The chain uses TRBV24-1 and TRBJ2-3; possible D gene TRBD1, 6 bases. Trimming left V 4 bases short and J 1 base short, with 14 bases between. This CDR3 contains 16 residues. Germline CDR1 KGHDR, CDR2 SFDVKD. CDR3 DNA sequence: TGTGCCACCAGTGAAAGCAGGGGTGGCCGCACAGATACGCAGTATTTT. Its translation is CATSESRGGRTDTQYF.

The rearrangement joins TRBV5-4 to TRBJ1-1; 7 bases line up with TRBD1. V shed 5 bases, J shed 5 bases, and the junction held 9 bases outside the gene matches. Germline V CDR1 and CDR2: SGHNT, YYREEE (reference sequence). This CDR3 is 14 amino acids long. The CDR3 loop reads CASRDRAKGTEAFF. The CDR3 bases are TGTGCCAGCAGAGACAGGGCCAAAGGGACTGAAGCTTTCTTT. Full variable domain (rest looked up from reference TRBV5-4 and TRBJ1-1): ETGVTQSPTHLIKTRGQQVTLRCSSQSGHNTVSWYQQALGQGPQFIFQYYREEENGRGNFPPRFSGLQFPNYSSELNVNALELDDSALYLCASRDRAKGTEAFFGQGTRLTVV.

The CDR3 nucleotides are TGTGCCAGCAGTTTGGGTCGGGCTAGCGGGGGGTACGAGCAGTACTTC. Its protein product is CASSLGRASGGYEQYF. The V gene is TRBV27, the J gene TRBJ2-7; 11 positions agree with TRBD2. CDR3 size: 16 residues. Trimming removed 3 bases from V and 4 bases from J; junction bases left unmatched: 8. Per the germline V gene, CDR1 is MNHEY and CDR2 is SMNVEV (reference sequence).

This clone was seen just once. The V and J genes are TRBV2 and TRBJ2-3; 8 bases align to TRBD1. V was pared by 4 bases and J by 10 bases, with 10 bases of the junction left unmatched. This CDR3 has 14 amino acids. Germline assignment: CDR1 SNHLY and CDR2 FYNNEI. DNA for the CDR3: TGTGCCAGCAGTGGGGGCAGGGGGCATGAGGCGCAGTATTTT. It yields the protein CASSGGRGHEAQYF.

The rearrangement links TRBV7-9 to TRBJ1-6; a weak D match, TRBD1 (6 bases). V was shortened by 5 bases and J by 7 bases, with 15 bases between the two germline ends. This CDR3 spans 15 amino acids. In germline, CDR1 is SEHNR, CDR2 FQNEAQ (reference sequence). CDR3 sequence reads: CASSPLRDKNSPLHF. CDR3 in DNA: TGTGCCAGCAGCCCTCTCCGGGACAAGAATTCACCCCTCCACTTT.

The rearrangement uses TRBV15 and TRBJ2-3; D is possibly TRBD2 (6 bases). V lost 2 bases, J lost 0 bases, and 15 bases lay in between. Germline V gives CDR1 LNHNV, CDR2 YYDKDF (reference sequence). This CDR3 contains 17 residues. The CDR3 nucleotides are TGTGCCACCAGCAGACGAAGGACTACCCGTAGCACAGATACGCAGTATTTT. It is translated as CATSRRRTTRSTDTQYF.

The rearrangement links TRBV18 to TRBJ2-5; TRBD2 agrees at 8 bases. Germline CDR1 KGHSH, CDR2 LQKENI. J gave up 5 bases and V 4 bases, and 3 bases lay outside the gene matches. The CDR3 is 13 residues long. CDR3 nucleotide sequence: TGTGCCAGCTCACGAAGCGGGAGTGAGACCCAGTACTTC. It codes for CASSRSGSETQYF.

This clone was counted once. This rearrangement joins TRBV30 to TRBJ1-5; the D gene is possibly TRBD1 (6 bases). The germline V gene has CDR1 GTSNPN and CDR2 SVGIG (reference sequence). The ends were cut back, 0 bases at V and 7 bases at J, with 13 bases in the middle. This CDR3 contains 14 residues. In DNA, the CDR3 is TGTGCCTGGAGTGTTAAAGCCCAGGGGCAGCCCCAGCATTTT. The encoded protein is CAWSVKAQGQPQHF.